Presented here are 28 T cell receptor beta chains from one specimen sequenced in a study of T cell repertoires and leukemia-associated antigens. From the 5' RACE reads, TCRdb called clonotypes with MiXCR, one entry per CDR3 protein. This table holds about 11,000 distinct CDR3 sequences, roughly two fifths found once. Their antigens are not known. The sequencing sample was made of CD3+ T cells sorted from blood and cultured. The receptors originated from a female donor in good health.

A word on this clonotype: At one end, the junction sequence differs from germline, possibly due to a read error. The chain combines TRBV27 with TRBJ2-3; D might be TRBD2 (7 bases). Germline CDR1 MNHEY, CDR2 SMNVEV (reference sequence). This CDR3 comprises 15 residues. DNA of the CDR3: TGTGCTAGCAGGGCCGGGGGGCAGTTCACAGATACGCAGTATTTT. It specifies CASRAGGQFTDTQYF.

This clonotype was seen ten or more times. CDR3 sequence reads: CASSAGIQETQYF. The CDR3 DNA reads TGTGCCAGCTCAGCCGGGATCCAAGAGACCCAGTACTTC. The V gene is TRBV18, the J gene TRBJ2-5; a possible D gene is TRBD2 (5 bases). CDR3 length: 13 residues. The germline gives CDR1 KGHSH, CDR2 LQKENI. V was cut by 5 bases and J by 1 base, with 8 bases left in between.

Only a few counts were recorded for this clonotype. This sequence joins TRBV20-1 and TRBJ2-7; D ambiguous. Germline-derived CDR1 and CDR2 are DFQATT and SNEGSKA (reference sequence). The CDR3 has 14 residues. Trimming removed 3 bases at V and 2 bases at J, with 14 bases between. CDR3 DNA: TGCAGTGCTAGCGAAGCTCAAGACACCTACGAGCAGTACTTC. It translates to CSASEAQDTYEQYF.

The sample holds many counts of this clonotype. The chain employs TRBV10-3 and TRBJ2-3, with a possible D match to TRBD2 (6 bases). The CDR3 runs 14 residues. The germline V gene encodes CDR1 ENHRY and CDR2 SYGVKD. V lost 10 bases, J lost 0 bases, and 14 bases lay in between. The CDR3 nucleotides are TGTGCCAGCCGTTGGGGGGTGAGCACAGATACGCAGTATTTT. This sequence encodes CASRWGVSTDTQYF.

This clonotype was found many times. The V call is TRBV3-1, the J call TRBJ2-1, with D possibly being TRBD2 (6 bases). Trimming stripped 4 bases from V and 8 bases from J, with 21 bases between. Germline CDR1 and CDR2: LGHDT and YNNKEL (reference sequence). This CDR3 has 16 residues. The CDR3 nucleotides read TGTGCCAGCAGCCGAAGCACGGGTAGCGGAAGGGATGAGCAGTTCTTC. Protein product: CASSRSTGSGRDEQFF.

As DNA, the CDR3 is TGTGCCAGCAGGGTGGACGGAGGGCCCAATGAGCAGTTCTTC. Translating gives CASRVDGGPNEQFF. The rearrangement uses TRBV12-3 or TRBV12-4 and TRBJ2-1; D perhaps matches TRBD2 (6 bases). CDR3 length: 14 residues. Trimming took off 6 bases at V and 6 bases at J, with 15 bases between the two ends.

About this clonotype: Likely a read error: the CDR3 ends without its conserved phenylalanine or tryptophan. The CDR3 is CASSLATTHEQYL. For the CDR3, the DNA is TGCGCCAGCAGCTTGGCGACAACACACGAGCAGTACCTC. The rearrangement links TRBV5-1 to TRBJ2-7; no clear D gene. Germline values: CDR1 SGHRS, CDR2 YFSETQ. Trimming cost V 0 bases and J 5 bases, with 9 bases left between them. This CDR3 has 13 amino acids.

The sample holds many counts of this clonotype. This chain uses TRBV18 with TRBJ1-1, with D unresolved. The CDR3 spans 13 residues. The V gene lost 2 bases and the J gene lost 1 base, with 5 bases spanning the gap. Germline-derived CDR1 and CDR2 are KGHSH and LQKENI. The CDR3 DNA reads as TGTGCCAGCTCACCAAGGTCGAACACTGAAGCTTTCTTT. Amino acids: CASSPRSNTEAFF. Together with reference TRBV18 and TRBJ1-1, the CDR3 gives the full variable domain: NAGVMQNPRHLVRRRGQEARLRCSPMKGHSHVYWYRQLPEEGLKFMVYLQKENIIDESGMPKERFSAEFPKEGPSILRIQQVVRGDSAAYFCASSPRSNTEAFFGQGTRLTVV.

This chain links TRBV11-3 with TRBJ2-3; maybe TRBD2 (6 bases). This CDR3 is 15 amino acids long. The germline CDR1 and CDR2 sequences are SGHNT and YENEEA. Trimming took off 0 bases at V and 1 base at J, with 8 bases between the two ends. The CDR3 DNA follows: TGTGCCAGCAGCTTAGAGCGGGGAGGCACAGATACGCAGTATTTT. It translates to CASSLERGGTDTQYF.

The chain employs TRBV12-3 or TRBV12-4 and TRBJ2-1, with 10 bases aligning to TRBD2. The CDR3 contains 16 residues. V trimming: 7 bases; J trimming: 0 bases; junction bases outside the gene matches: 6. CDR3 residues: CASKLAGRDSYNEQFF. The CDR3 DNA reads TGTGCCAGCAAACTAGCGGGGCGGGACTCCTACAATGAGCAGTTCTTC.

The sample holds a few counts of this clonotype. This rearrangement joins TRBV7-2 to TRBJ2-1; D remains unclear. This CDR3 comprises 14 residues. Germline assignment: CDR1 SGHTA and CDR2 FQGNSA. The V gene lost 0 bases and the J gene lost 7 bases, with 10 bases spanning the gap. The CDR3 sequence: CASSLASFLNEQFF. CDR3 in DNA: TGTGCCAGCAGCTTAGCGAGTTTCCTAAATGAGCAGTTCTTC.

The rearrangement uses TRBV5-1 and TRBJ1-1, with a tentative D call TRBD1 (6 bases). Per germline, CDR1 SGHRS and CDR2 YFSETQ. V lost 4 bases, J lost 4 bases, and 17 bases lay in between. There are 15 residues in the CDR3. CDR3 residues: CASSRGDNRATEAFF. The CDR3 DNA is TGCGCCAGCAGCCGTGGTGATAACAGGGCCACTGAAGCTTTCTTT. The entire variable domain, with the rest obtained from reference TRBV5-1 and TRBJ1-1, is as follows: KAGVTQTPRYLIKTRGQQVTLSCSPISGHRSVSWYQQTPGQGLQFLFEYFSETQRNKGNFPGRFSGRQFSNSRSEMNVSTLELGDSALYLCASSRGDNRATEAFFGQGTRLTVV.

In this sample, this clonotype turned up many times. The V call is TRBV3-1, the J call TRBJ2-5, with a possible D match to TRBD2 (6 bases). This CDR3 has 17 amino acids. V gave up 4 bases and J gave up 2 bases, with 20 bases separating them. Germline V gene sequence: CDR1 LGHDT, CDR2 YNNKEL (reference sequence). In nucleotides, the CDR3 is TGTGCCAGCAGCCCCCGTGGGCTAGCGATAAGACAAGAGACCCAGTACTTC. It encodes CASSPRGLAIRQETQYF.

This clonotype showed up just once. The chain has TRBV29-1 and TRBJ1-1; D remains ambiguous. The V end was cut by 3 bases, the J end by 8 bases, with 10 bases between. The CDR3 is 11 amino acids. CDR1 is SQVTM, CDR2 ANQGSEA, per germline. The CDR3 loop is CSVDPGTEAFF. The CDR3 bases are TGCAGCGTTGACCCGGGTACGGAAGCTTTCTTT.

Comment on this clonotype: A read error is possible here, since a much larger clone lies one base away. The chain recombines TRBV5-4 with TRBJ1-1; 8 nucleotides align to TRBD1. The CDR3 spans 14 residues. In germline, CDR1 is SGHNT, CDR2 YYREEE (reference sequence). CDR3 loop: CTSSGGQGGTEAFF. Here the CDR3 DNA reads TGTACCAGCAGCGGCGGACAGGGTGGCACTGAAGCTTTCTTT. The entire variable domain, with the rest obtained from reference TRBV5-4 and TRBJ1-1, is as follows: ETGVTQSPTHLIKTRGQQVTLRCSSQSGHNTVSWYQQALGQGPQFIFQYYREEENGRGNFPPRFSGLQFPNYSSELNVNALELDDSALYLCTSSGGQGGTEAFFGQGTRLTVV.

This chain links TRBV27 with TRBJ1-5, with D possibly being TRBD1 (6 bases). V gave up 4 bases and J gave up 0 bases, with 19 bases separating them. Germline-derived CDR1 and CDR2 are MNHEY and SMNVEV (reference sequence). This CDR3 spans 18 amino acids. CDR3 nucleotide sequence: TGTGCCAGCAGTTCCGGCGGGGGGGCACTGTGTAGCAATCAGCCCCAGCATTTT. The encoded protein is CASSSGGGALCSNQPQHF.

The CDR3 protein is CASSMTGGKETQYF. The CDR3 DNA is TGTGCCAGCAGTATGACAGGGGGAAAAGAGACCCAGTACTTC. The rearrangement uses TRBV25-1 and TRBJ2-5; the match to TRBD1 covers 9 bases. This CDR3 comprises 14 residues. V lost 5 bases and J lost 3; bases outside the gene matches: 4. CDR1 and CDR2 from the germline V gene are MGHDK and SYGVNS.

The CDR3 nucleotides read TGTGCCAGCAGCTTAGGGCCCACCGGTTCAGACCCTAATCAGCCCCAGCATTTT. Translating it yields CASSLGPTGSDPNQPQHF. J is TRBJ1-5 and V is TRBV7-6; D not certain. This CDR3 comprises 18 residues. Germline loops: CDR1 SGHVS, CDR2 FNYEAQ. Between the trimmed V and J ends, which lost 1 base and 4 bases, there was a span of 20 bases.

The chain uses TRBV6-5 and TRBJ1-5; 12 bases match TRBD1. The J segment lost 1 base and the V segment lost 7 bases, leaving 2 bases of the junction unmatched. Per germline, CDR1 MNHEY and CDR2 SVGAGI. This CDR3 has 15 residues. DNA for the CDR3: TGTGCCAGCAAGGGACAGGGGGCGAGCAATCAGCCCCAGCATTTT. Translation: CASKGQGASNQPQHF.

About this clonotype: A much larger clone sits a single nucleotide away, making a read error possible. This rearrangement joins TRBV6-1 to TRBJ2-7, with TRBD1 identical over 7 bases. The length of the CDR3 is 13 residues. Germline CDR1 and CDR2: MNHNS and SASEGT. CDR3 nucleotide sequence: TGTGCCACACTGGACAGGTTCTCCTACGGGCAGTACTTC. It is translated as CATLDRFSYGQYF.

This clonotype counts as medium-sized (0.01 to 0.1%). The CDR3: CASSPVVNEQFF. CDR3 DNA sequence: TGTGCCAGCAGCCCCGTTGTTAATGAGCAGTTCTTC. This sequence joins TRBV5-5 and TRBJ2-1, with D hard to call. The germline V gene encodes CDR1 SGHKS and CDR2 YYEKEE (reference sequence). Trimming removed 4 bases from V and 7 bases from J, with 9 bases in between. The length of the CDR3 is 12 residues.

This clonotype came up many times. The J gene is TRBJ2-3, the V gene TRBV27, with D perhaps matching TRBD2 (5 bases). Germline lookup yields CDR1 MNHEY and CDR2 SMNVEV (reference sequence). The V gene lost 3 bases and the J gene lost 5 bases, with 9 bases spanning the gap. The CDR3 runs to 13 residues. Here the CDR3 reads CASSFIAGDTQYF. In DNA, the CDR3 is TGTGCCAGCAGTTTTATCGCGGGAGATACGCAGTATTTT.

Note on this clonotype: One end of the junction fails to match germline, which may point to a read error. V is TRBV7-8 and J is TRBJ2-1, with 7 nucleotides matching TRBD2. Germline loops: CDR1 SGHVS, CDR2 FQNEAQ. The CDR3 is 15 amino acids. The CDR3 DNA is TGTGCCGGCAGCTCAGACGGGAGGCCTTACAATGAGCAGTTCTTC. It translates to CAGSSDGRPYNEQFF.

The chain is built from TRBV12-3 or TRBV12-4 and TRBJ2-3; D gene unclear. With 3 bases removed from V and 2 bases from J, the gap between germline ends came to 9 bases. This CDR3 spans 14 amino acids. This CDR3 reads CASSFGPTTDTQYF. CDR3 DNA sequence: TGTGCCAGCAGTTTTGGTCCCACCACAGATACGCAGTATTTT.

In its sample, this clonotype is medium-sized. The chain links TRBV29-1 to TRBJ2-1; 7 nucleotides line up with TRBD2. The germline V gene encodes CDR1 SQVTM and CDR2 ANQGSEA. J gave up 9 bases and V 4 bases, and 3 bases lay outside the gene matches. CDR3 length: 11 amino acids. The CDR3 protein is CSVGEGFEQFF. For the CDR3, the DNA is TGCAGCGTTGGGGAGGGATTTGAGCAGTTCTTC.

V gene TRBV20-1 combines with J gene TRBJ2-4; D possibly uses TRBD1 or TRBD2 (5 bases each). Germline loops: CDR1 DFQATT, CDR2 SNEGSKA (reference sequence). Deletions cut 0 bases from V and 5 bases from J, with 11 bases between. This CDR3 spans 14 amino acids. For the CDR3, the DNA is TGCAGTGCTAGAGACGGGACGCAAGAAAACATTCAGTACTTC. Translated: CSARDGTQENIQYF.

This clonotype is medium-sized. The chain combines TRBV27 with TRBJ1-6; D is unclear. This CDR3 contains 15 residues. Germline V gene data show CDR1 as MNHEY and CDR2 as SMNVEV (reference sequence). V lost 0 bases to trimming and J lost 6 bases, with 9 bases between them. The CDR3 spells CASSLSPAGNSPLHF. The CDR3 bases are TGTGCCAGCAGTTTATCTCCAGCGGGTAATTCACCCCTCCACTTT.

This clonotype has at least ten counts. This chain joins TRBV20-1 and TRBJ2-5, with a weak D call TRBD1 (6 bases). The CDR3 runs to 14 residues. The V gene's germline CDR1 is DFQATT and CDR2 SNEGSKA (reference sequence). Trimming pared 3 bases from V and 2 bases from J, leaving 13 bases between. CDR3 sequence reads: CSARHGRGQETQYF. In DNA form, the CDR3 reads TGCAGTGCTAGGCACGGCAGGGGACAAGAGACCCAGTACTTC.